Listed here are 21 T cell receptor beta chains from one sample, sequenced in a study of T cell changes during pregnancy in multiple sclerosis. The method was immunoSEQ multiplex PCR; TCRdb's version includes in-frame clones alone and lacks a portion of them. The sample records roughly 100,000 clones, roughly 91% being singletons. This material consisted of peripheral blood, taken after pregnancy. Source of these receptors: a female donor in good health, enrolled as a control in a pregnancy study.

The J gene is TRBJ1-1, the V gene TRBV5-4; D is ambiguous. V lost 10 bases, J lost 2 bases, and 9 bases lay in between. CDR1 is SGHNT, CDR2 YYREEE, per germline (reference sequence). The CDR3 spans 11 residues. CDR3 sequence: CAFRENTEAFF. In DNA form, the CDR3 reads TGTGCCTTCCGGGAAAACACTGAAGCTTTCTTT.

V is TRBV7-6 and J is TRBJ1-5; a possible D gene is TRBD1 (5 bases). The germline gives CDR1 SGHVS, CDR2 FNYEAQ. This CDR3 contains 13 residues. Trimming removed 2 bases at V and 5 bases at J, with 7 bases between. The CDR3 DNA follows: TGTGCCAGCAGCTTAAAAGGGGATCAGCCCCAGCATTTT. It yields the protein CASSLKGDQPQHF. The variable domain in full, with the rest retrieved from reference TRBV7-6 and TRBJ1-5, is GAGVSQSPRYKVTKRGQDVALRCDPISGHVSLYWYRQALGQGPEFLTYFNYEAQQDKSGLPNDRFSAERPEGSISTLTIQRTEQRDSAMYRCASSLKGDQPQHFGDGTRLSIL.

The chain joins TRBV15 to TRBJ2-1, with a tentative D call TRBD2 (6 bases). The CDR3 covers 17 residues. The germline V gene encodes CDR1 LNHNV and CDR2 YYDKDF (reference sequence). Trimming removed 4 bases from V and 0 bases from J, with 16 bases in between. CDR3: CATSIRLGSGSYNEQFF. CDR3 DNA: TGTGCCACCAGCATAAGACTAGGATCTGGCTCCTACAATGAGCAGTTCTTC. The variable domain in full, with the rest retrieved from reference TRBV15 and TRBJ2-1, is DAMVIQNPRYQVTQFGKPVTLSCSQTLNHNVMYWYQQKSSQAPKLLFHYYDKDFNNEADTPDNFQSRRPNTSFCFLDIRSPGLGDTAMYLCATSIRLGSGSYNEQFFGPGTRLTVL.

The rearrangement links TRBV7-3 to TRBJ2-3; possibly TRBD2 for D (5 bases). The CDR3 has 16 amino acids. Germline V CDR1 and CDR2: SGHTA, FQGTGA. V lost 2 bases to trimming and J lost 2 bases, with 14 bases between them. This CDR3 is CASSLGIRGYTDTQYF. The CDR3 DNA sequence: TGTGCCAGCAGCTTAGGTATTCGCGGGTACACAGATACGCAGTATTTT. The whole variable domain, filled in from reference TRBV7-3 and TRBJ2-3, reads GAGVSQTPSNKVTEKGKYVELRCDPISGHTALYWYRQSLGQGPEFLIYFQGTGAADDSGLPNDRFFAVRPEGSVSTLKIQRTERGDSAVYLCASSLGIRGYTDTQYFGPGTRLTVL.

The V gene is TRBV7-2, the J gene TRBJ2-1, with TRBD2 matching 8 bases. V lost 5 bases, J lost 3 bases, and 6 bases stayed unmatched. CDR1 is SGHTA and CDR2 is FQGNSA in the germline V gene. The CDR3 covers 15 residues. CDR3 coding DNA: TGTGCCAGCAGCCCGGGAGGGGGGATCTACAATGAGCAGTTCTTC. It codes for CASSPGGGIYNEQFF.

V gene TRBV5-1 combines with J gene TRBJ1-3; D gene unclear. Looked up from germline, CDR1 is SGHRS and CDR2 is YFSETQ. Trimming cost V 0 bases and J 1 base, with 11 bases left between them. CDR3 size: 16 residues. The CDR3 bases are TGCGCCAGCAGCTTGGGGGCCGTCGGATCTGGAAACACCATATATTTT. Translation: CASSLGAVGSGNTIYF.

CDR3 sequence: CASSPKDRIQETQYF. In DNA, the CDR3 is TGTGCCAGCAGCCCTAAGGACAGGATTCAAGAGACCCAGTACTTC. This chain links TRBV11-2 with TRBJ2-5, with 7 positions matching TRBD1. J gave up 2 bases and V 5 bases, and 8 bases lay outside the gene matches. The CDR3 covers 15 residues. The germline CDR1 and CDR2 sequences are SGHAT and FQNNGV.

The rearrangement uses TRBV7-2 and TRBJ2-1, with 7 bases matching TRBD2. The junction had 7 bases not matched to a gene; V was cut back by 7 bases and J by 7 bases. The CDR3 is made up of 13 amino acids. Per germline, CDR1 SGHTA and CDR2 FQGNSA. The CDR3 nucleotides read TGTGCCAGCAACCCCGGGGGGTGGAATGAGCAGTTCTTC. Its translation: CASNPGGWNEQFF.

V usage is TRBV7-9 and J usage is TRBJ2-1; 8 bases line up with TRBD2. V trimming: 5 bases; J trimming: 4 bases; junction bases outside the gene matches: 7. CDR1 is SEHNR and CDR2 is FQNEAQ in the germline V gene (reference sequence). The CDR3 loop spans 15 amino acids. The CDR3 DNA sequence: TGTGCCAGCAGCCCACCGGGGGGGGATTACAATGAGCAGTTCTTC. It is translated as CASSPPGGDYNEQFF.

This clone came up once. This chain uses TRBV29-1 with TRBJ2-1; 8 nucleotides match TRBD1. V lost 7 bases and J lost 14; bases outside the gene matches: 10. The CDR3 runs to 11 residues. CDR1 is SQVTM and CDR2 is ANQGSEA in the germline V gene. The CDR3 is CSAGRGQAEFF. The CDR3 coding sequence is TGCAGCGCGGGCCGGGGACAGGCTGAGTTCTTC.

The rearrangement links TRBV19 to TRBJ2-3, with 12 positions matching TRBD2. Germline CDR1 and CDR2: LNHDA and SQIVND (reference sequence). There are 16 residues in the CDR3. J lost 7 bases, V lost 1 base, and 6 bases had no gene match. Here the CDR3 DNA reads TGTGCCAGTAGTATAGTGGGACTAGCGGGCCGACATACGCAGTATTTT. This codes for CASSIVGLAGRHTQYF.

The chain recombines TRBV18 with TRBJ1-2; possible D gene TRBD1, 6 bases. The CDR3 loop spans 13 amino acids. V gave up 2 bases and J gave up 6 bases, with 10 bases separating them. CDR1 and CDR2 from the germline V gene are KGHSH and LQKENI. CDR3 residues: CASSPSGDDGYTF. CDR3 in DNA: TGTGCCAGCTCACCATCAGGGGACGATGGCTACACCTTC.

V usage is TRBV5-1 and J usage is TRBJ1-6; 11 nucleotides match TRBD1. Germline V gives CDR1 SGHRS, CDR2 YFSETQ. The CDR3 extends over 18 amino acids. V lost 4 bases to trimming and J lost 0 bases; unmatched junction nucleotides: 6. The CDR3 DNA is TGCGCCAGCAGCCCTGGGACAGGGGGGAGCTCCTATAATTCACCCCTCCACTTT. It yields the protein CASSPGTGGSSYNSPLHF.

V is TRBV2 and J is TRBJ1-2, with a possible D match to TRBD1 (5 bases). The CDR3 is made up of 16 amino acids. V was shortened by 3 bases and J by 6 bases, with 20 bases between the two germline ends. Germline CDR1 and CDR2: SNHLY and FYNNEI. The CDR3 protein is CASSDRGSPGGDGYTF. In DNA, the CDR3 is TGTGCCAGCAGTGATAGGGGCTCCCCGGGAGGCGATGGCTACACCTTC.

The gene calls are TRBV7-2 and TRBJ2-7, with D possibly matching TRBD2 (5 bases). Germline assignment: CDR1 SGHTA and CDR2 FQGNSA. The CDR3 is 14 residues long. Trimming stripped 5 bases from V and 4 bases from J, with 15 bases between. The CDR3 is CASSPYGVGYEQYF. CDR3 bases: TGTGCCAGCAGCCCGTACGGGGTCGGGTACGAGCAGTACTTC.

The chain combines TRBV5-6 with TRBJ2-2; 7 positions agree with TRBD1. V gave up 3 bases and J gave up 2 bases; unmatched junction bases: 4. Per germline, CDR1 SGHDT and CDR2 YYEEEE. The CDR3 extends over 15 amino acids. The DNA of the CDR3 is TGTGCCAGCAGCTCCCGGGACAGCAACACCGGGGAGCTGTTTTTT. The encoded protein is CASSSRDSNTGELFF. The whole variable domain, remainder taken from reference TRBV5-6 and TRBJ2-2, is DAGVTQSPTHLIKTRGQQVTLRCSPKSGHDTVSWYQQALGQGPQFIFQYYEEEERQRGNFPDRFSGHQFPNYSSELNVNALLLGDSALYLCASSSRDSNTGELFFGEGSRLTVL.

The V and J genes are TRBV11-2 and TRBJ1-4; 9 positions agree with TRBD1. Germline trimming cut 4 bases from V and 5 bases from J; bases unmatched to any gene: 14. Looked up from germline, CDR1 is SGHAT and CDR2 is FQNNGV. The CDR3 runs to 18 residues. Here the CDR3 reads CASSSARQGVYSNEKLFF. In nucleotides, the CDR3 is TGTGCCAGCAGCTCAGCCCGACAGGGGGTCTATTCCAATGAAAAACTGTTTTTT.

J is TRBJ1-1 and V is TRBV18, with 8 nucleotides matching TRBD1. The CDR3 length is 15 residues. CDR1 and CDR2 from the germline V gene are KGHSH and LQKENI. The ends lost 6 bases at V and 3 bases at J; junction bases unmatched: 9. CDR3 protein: CASSRGQGLDTEAFF. CDR3 nucleotides: TGTGCCAGCTCCAGAGGACAGGGCTTGGACACTGAAGCTTTCTTT.

Note on this clone: A junction end diverges from the germline sequence, so it may reflect a read error. The chain couples TRBV7-8 to TRBJ2-4; D is unresolved. Germline V gives CDR1 SGHVS, CDR2 FQNEAQ. The CDR3 spans 11 residues. The CDR3 protein is CASSPNNIQYF. The CDR3 nucleotides read TGTGCCAGCAGCCCCAATAACATTCAGTACTTC. The complete variable domain, with remaining parts taken from reference TRBV7-8 and TRBJ2-4, reads GAGVSQSPRYKVAKRGQDVALRCDPISGHVSLFWYQQALGQGPEFLTYFQNEAQLDKSGLPSDRFFAERPEGSVSTLKIQRTQQEDSAVYLCASSPNNIQYFGAGTRLSVL.

V is TRBV9 and J is TRBJ2-5; no definite D call. The CDR3 length is 12 residues. V lost 4 bases to trimming and J lost 7 bases, with 11 bases between them. CDR1 and CDR2 from the germline V gene are SGDLS and YYNGEE. CDR3 region: CASSSSSWTQYF. CDR3 coding DNA: TGTGCCAGCAGCTCCTCTTCGTGGACCCAGTACTTC.

The chain carries TRBV6-5 and TRBJ2-7, with 8 nucleotides matching TRBD1. This CDR3 comprises 14 residues. The germline V gene encodes CDR1 MNHEY and CDR2 SVGAGI. Unmatched junction bases numbered 7, after V lost 4 bases and J lost 5 bases. DNA of the CDR3: TGTGCCAGCAGTTCAAGACAGGGGACGCACGAGCAGTACTTC. The encoded protein is CASSSRQGTHEQYF.